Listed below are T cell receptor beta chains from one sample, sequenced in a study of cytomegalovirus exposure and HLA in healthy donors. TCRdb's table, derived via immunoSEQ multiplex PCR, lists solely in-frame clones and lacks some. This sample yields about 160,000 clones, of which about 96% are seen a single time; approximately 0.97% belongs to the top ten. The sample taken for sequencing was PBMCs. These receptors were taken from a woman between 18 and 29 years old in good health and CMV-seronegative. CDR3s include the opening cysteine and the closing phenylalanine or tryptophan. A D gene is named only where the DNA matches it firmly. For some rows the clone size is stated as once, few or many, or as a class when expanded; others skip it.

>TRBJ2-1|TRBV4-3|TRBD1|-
TGCGCCAGCAGCCCACATTTGACAGGGGGCAACGAGCAGTTCTTC
CASSPHLTGGNEQFF
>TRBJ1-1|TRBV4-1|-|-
TGCGCCAGCAGCCAAGCCCCGCCGGGATGGGACACTGAAGCTTTCTTT
CASSQAPPGWDTEAFF
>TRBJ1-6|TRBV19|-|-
TGTGCCAGTAGTGTCTTGACAGGTTTGAGCTCCTATAATTCACCCCTCCACTTT
CASSVLTGLSSYNSPLHF
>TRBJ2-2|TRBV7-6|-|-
TGTGCCATTTTTCAGGGATTAACCGGGGAGCTGTTTTTT
CAIFQGLTGELFF
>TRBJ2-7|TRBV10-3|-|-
TGTGCCATCCAGAGGGAGAAAGTCTACGAGCAGTACTTC
CAIQREKVYEQYF
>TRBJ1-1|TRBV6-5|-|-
TGTGCCAGCAGTTACTCATTCAGGGATAATGAAGCTTTCTTT
CASSYSFRDNEAFF
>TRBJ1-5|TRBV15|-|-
TGTGCCACCAGCAGGGAGAATCAGCCCCAGCATTTT
CATSRENQPQHF
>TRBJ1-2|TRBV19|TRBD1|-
TGTGCCAGCCAGACCGGGACAGCACTTAACTATGGCTACACCTTC
CASQTGTALNYGYTF
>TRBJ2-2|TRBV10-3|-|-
TGTGCCATCAGTGATAGTGCGCGAGGCACCGGGGAGCTGTTTTTT
CAISDSARGTGELFF
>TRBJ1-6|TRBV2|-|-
TGTGCCAGCAGGCTACAGGGTGACAATTCACCCCTCCACTTT
CASRLQGDNSPLHF
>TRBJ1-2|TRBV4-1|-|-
TGCGCCAGCAGCCCGAGGACAGCCTATGGCTACACCTTC
CASSPRTAYGYTF
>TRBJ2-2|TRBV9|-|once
TGTGCCAGCAGCGCAACAGGTACCGGGGAGCTGTTTTTT
CASSATGTGELFF
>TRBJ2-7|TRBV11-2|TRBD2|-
TGTGCCAGCAGTTTCTTACTAGCGGGGGGGGTTTACGAGCAGTACTTC
CASSFLLAGGVYEQYF
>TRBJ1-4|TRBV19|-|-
TGTGCCTCAACAGGGTGGCAATCGGTAGGGATTGAAAAACTGTTTTTT
CASTGWQSVGIEKLFF
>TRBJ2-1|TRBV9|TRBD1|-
TGTGCCAGCAGCCCCACTTTTGGGACAGGGGGCGCCCGGCAGTTCTTC
CASSPTFGTGGARQFF
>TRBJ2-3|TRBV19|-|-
TGTGCCAGTACTGCGGGTGGGGGGCCCTGGGAGGGGGTGCAGTATTTT
CASTAGGGPWEGVQYF
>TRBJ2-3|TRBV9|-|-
TGTGCCAGCAGCGTATCCGCCCAGGTAACAGATACGCAGTATTTT
CASSVSAQVTDTQYF
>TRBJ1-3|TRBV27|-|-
TGTGCCAGCAGACGCGGTCGGAACACTGGAAACACCATATATTTT
CASRRGRNTGNTIYF
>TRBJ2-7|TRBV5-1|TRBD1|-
TGCGCCAGCAGCCCAGTATCTGGGACAGGGGCCCACGAGCAGTACTTC
CASSPVSGTGAHEQYF
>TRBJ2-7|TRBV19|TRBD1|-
TGTGCCAGCGGGACAGGAGGCGGCTACGAGCAGTACTTC
CASGTGGGYEQYF
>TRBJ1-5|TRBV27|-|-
TGTGCCAGCAGTTTAGGCTCAGGGGAAAATCAGCCCCAGCATTTT
CASSLGSGENQPQHF
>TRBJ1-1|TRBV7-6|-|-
TGTGCCAGCAGCTTAGGGACAGCCAACACTGAAGCTTTCTTT
CASSLGTANTEAFF
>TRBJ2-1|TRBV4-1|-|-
TGCGCCAGCAGCCAAGGGCAGGGGCCCTACAATGAGCAGTTCTTC
CASSQGQGPYNEQFF
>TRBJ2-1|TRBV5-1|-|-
TGCGCCAGCAGGAAAGAAGGGGATGAGCAGTTCTTC
CASRKEGDEQFF
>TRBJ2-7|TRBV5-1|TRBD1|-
TGCGCCAGCAGCGAGAACAGGGGGGACTACGAGCAGTACTTC
CASSENRGDYEQYF
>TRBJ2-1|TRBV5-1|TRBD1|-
TGCGCCAGCAGCTTGAGGACAGGGGCCCTCGGTGAGCAGTTCTTC
CASSLRTGALGEQFF
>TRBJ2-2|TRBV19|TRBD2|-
TGTGCCAGTAGTATTGTTTCACTAGCGGGGGTCACCGGGGAGCTGTTTTTT
CASSIVSLAGVTGELFF
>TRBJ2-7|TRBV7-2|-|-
TGTGCCAGCAGCTTAGCCCTAGCCTCCTACGAGCAGTACTTC
CASSLALASYEQYF
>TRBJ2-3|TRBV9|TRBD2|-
TGTGCCAGCAGCGTAGGGACTAGCGGGGGGATGACAGATACGCAGTATTTT
CASSVGTSGGMTDTQYF
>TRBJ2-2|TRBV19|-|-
TGTGCCAGTAGTATAACGGGGAACACCGGGGAGCTGTTTTTT
CASSITGNTGELFF
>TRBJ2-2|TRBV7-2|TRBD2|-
TGTGCCAGCAGCTTCGGGACTACCCGGAACACCGGGGAGCTGTTTTTT
CASSFGTTRNTGELFF
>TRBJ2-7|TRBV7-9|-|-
TGTGCCAGCAGCTTGGAGGACGAGCAGTACTTC
CASSLEDEQYF
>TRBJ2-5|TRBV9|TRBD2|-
TGTGCCAGCAGCGTATCCGGGACTAGCGGGGGCCTCCAAGAGACCCAGTACTTC
CASSVSGTSGGLQETQYF
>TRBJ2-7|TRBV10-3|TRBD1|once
TGTGCCATCAGTGAGTCACAGGGGGCAACCTACGAGCAGTACTTC
CAISESQGATYEQYF
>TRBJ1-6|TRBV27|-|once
TGTGCCAGCAGTTTAGTAGGGGTGGGGAATTCACCCCTCCACTTT
CASSLVGVGNSPLHF
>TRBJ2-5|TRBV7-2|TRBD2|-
TGTGCCAGCAGCTCACGACCGGGACTAGCTGGCGAGACCCAGTACTTC
CASSSRPGLAGETQYF
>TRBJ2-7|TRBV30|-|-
TGTGCCTGGAGTGTAGGTAGGACTAACTCCTACGAGCAGTACTTC
CAWSVGRTNSYEQYF
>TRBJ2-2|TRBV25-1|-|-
TGTGCCAGCAGTGAAGTTCAGACGAACACCGGGGAGCTGTTTTTT
CASSEVQTNTGELFF
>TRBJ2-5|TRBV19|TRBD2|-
TGTGCCGCCTCCTCCGGACTAGCGGGGAAAGAGACCCAGTACTTC
CAASSGLAGKETQYF
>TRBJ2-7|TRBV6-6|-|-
TGTGCCAGCAGTTACGGGGACTCCTTTTCCTACGAGCAGTACTTC
CASSYGDSFSYEQYF
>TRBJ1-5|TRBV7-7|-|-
TGTGCTAGCAGCATAATAAGAGGACAGAAAAATCAGCCCCAGCATTTT
CASSIIRGQKNQPQHF
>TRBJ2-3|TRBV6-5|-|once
TGTGCCAGCAGTTACGGGCCTAGCGACACTTGGTATACGCAGTATTTT
CASSYGPSDTWYTQYF
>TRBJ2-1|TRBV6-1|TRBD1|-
TGTGCCAGCAGTGAATTCGTGTCAGGGGGCGGCAATGAGCAGTTCTTC
CASSEFVSGGGNEQFF
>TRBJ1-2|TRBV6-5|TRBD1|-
TGTGCCAGCAGTCCCTCAGGGGGCTATGGCTACACCTTC
CASSPSGGYGYTF
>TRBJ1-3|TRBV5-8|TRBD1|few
TGTGCCAGCAGGGGACAGCCACATCCCTCTGGAAACACCATATATTTT
CASRGQPHPSGNTIYF
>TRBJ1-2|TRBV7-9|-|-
TGTGCCAGCAGCTTAGTTGGACAGATACCTAACTATGGCTACACCTTC
CASSLVGQIPNYGYTF
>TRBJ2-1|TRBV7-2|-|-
TGTGCCAGCGCCTCTTATTCTAGAGGGGGAAATGAGCAGTTCTTC
CASASYSRGGNEQFF
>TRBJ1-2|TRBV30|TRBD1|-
TGTGCCTGGAGTCCGGAGGGACAGGGTAGGAGCTACACCTTC
CAWSPEGQGRSYTF
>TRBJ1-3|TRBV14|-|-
TGTGCCAGCAGCCGAACCGGGTCCTTCTCTGGAAACACCATATATTTT
CASSRTGSFSGNTIYF
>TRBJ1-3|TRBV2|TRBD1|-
TGTGCCAGCAGTGAAGGACTAAGACAGGGGAGAACTGGAAACACCATATATTTT
CASSEGLRQGRTGNTIYF
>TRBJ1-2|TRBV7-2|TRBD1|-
TGTGCCAGCAGCACACCGGGACAGCCCTATGGCTACACCTTC
CASSTPGQPYGYTF
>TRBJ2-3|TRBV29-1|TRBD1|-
TGCAGCGTTCGGGGACAGCTATTCCGTGGCACAGATACGCAGTATTTT
CSVRGQLFRGTDTQYF
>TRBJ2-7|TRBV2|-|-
TGTGCCAGCAGTTTAGGACAGAGATACGAGCAGTACTTC
CASSLGQRYEQYF